These 4 T cell receptor beta chains were sequenced from one sample in a study of cytomegalovirus exposure and HLA in healthy donors. PCR amplification relied on 60 Vbeta primers (plus 13 Jbeta primers). The repertoire was sequenced with immunoSEQ multiplex PCR; TCRdb's copy has only in-frame clones and lacks some. The data show under 150,000 clones, with 81% seen just once and about 0.71% held by the top ten. Sample: PBMCs. These receptors were collected from a man aged 18-30 years in good health and CMV-seronegative.

This clone was seen only once. The V and J genes are TRBV11-3 and TRBJ2-7, with TRBD2 as a possible D gene (5 bases). The CDR3 length is 14 residues. Germline CDR1 and CDR2: SGHNT and YENEEA. Between the trimmed V and J ends, which lost 0 bases and 5 bases, there was a span of 11 bases. In nucleotides, the CDR3 is TGTGCCAGCAGCTTAGAAGCGGAAGCGGACGAGCAGTACTTC. Its translation: CASSLEAEADEQYF.

The sample holds a few counts of this clone. The V and J genes are TRBV28 and TRBJ1-1; tentative D call: TRBD1 (6 bases). The germline V gene encodes CDR1 MDHEN and CDR2 SYDVKM. This CDR3 has 14 residues. Trimming shortened V by 5 bases and J by 2 bases, and 12 bases separated the two germline ends. The CDR3 region is CASSKQGLNTEAFF. The CDR3 bases are TGTGCCAGCAGTAAACAGGGCCTAAACACTGAAGCTTTCTTT.

CDR3 in DNA: TGTGCCAGCAGCCCCGAAGGGGGTGGAAACACCATATATTTT. Residues: CASSPEGGGNTIYF. The gene calls are TRBV5-6 and TRBJ1-3; TRBD1 might be the D (6 bases). From germline, CDR1 is SGHDT and CDR2 YYEEEE. Trimming removed 4 bases at V and 3 bases at J, with 11 bases between. The CDR3 has 14 residues.

This chain uses TRBV5-4 with TRBJ1-1; D remains unclear. Germline V gene data show CDR1 as SGHNT and CDR2 as YYREEE (reference sequence). The V and J ends lost 6 bases and 0 bases respectively, with 18 bases between them. The length of the CDR3 is 16 residues. This CDR3 reads CASKRGEGFMNTEAFF. The CDR3, as DNA: TGTGCCAGCAAGCGCGGGGAGGGTTTCATGAACACTGAAGCTTTCTTT.